Listed here is a single TCR beta chain. These data belong to a study of blood T cells in healthy people across ages. Primers used in a second PCR of roughly 6 to 12 cycles were a sample-barcoded 5' primer and a J-beta primer mix. TCRdb redid the calling of the 5' RACE reads with MiXCR, one entry per CDR3 protein. The table has over 1,200,000 distinct CDR3 sequences, approximately 59% seen once; the top ten hold over 5.5%. The receptor was derived from a man aged 18 to 30 in good health. Sequences were obtained from blood.

CDR3 region: CASRKYYGYTF. The CDR3, as DNA: TGTGCCAGCAGAAAATACTATGGCTACACCTTC. V is TRBV12-3 or TRBV12-4 and J is TRBJ1-2; D unclear. CDR3 length: 11 amino acids. Trimming removed 6 bases from V and 3 bases from J, with 5 bases in between.